This note documents a single T cell receptor (beta chain) sequence. Original processing methods: The authors estimated nucleated cell counts from reference gene primer amplification. The method was immunoSEQ multiplex PCR; TCRdb's version includes in-frame clones alone and lacks a portion of them. V and J calls and clone size come straight from that table; D and trimming were deduced from the DNA. The sample carries a few hundred thousand clones, 87% recorded once. Germline CDR1 and CDR2: SGHDT and YYEEEE. Losses at the gene ends were 4 bases for V and 5 bases for J; bases not matched to a gene: 7. This CDR3 region has 14 residues. This specimen belongs to a study of blood T cell repertoires in COVID-19.

The material sequenced was PBMCs or T cells enriched from blood (not recorded which). The rearrangement uses TRBV5-6 and TRBJ2-5; TRBD2 matches at 8 bases. This receptor was taken from a middle-aged woman who had recovered from COVID-19. CDR3 region: CASSLIAGRETQYF. In nucleotides, the CDR3 is TGTGCCAGCAGCCTTATAGCGGGACGGGAGACCCAGTACTTC.